A single sample gave rise to the 31 T cell receptor beta chains below, sequenced in a study of blood T cell repertoires in COVID-19. Repertoires were generated with immunoSEQ multiplex PCR, while TCRdb's copy carries only in-frame clones and drops some. This sample has 310,000 or so clones, with 85% to 90% found just once. Input material: PBMCs or T cells enriched from blood (not recorded which). The receptors were gathered from a woman under 30 who had recovered from COVID-19.

The CDR3 spells CASSQDRPNEKLFF. CDR3 sequence (DNA): TGTGCCAGCAGCCAGGACAGGCCTAATGAAAAACTGTTTTTT. The chain links TRBV6-5 to TRBJ1-4; 7 bases line up with TRBD1. CDR3 length: 14 amino acids. Germline V gene lookup returns CDR1 MNHEY and CDR2 SVGAGI. J gave up 3 bases and V 6 bases, and 4 bases lay outside the gene matches.

This chain connects TRBV7-6 to TRBJ2-2; D perhaps matches TRBD2 (5 bases). The CDR3 covers 15 residues. Germline V lookup: CDR1 SGHVS, CDR2 FNYEAQ. The germline V and J ends were trimmed by 5 bases and 3 bases, with 13 bases remaining between them. As DNA, the CDR3 is TGTGCCAGCAGCCGACGCCGGGAAGACACCGGGGAGCTGTTTTTT. It encodes CASSRRREDTGELFF.

CDR3 DNA: TGTGCCAGTAGTATAGATCGTGGGACAGCTTTCAAAGGGGGAGAGACCCAGTACTTC. The encoded protein is CASSIDRGTAFKGGETQYF. The chain recombines TRBV19 with TRBJ2-5; 7 positions agree with TRBD1. This CDR3 is built from 19 residues. Germline lookup yields CDR1 LNHDA and CDR2 SQIVND (reference sequence). With 0 bases clipped from V and 4 bases from J, the junction kept 17 bases outside the gene matches. Based on the CDR3 plus reference TRBV19 and TRBJ2-5, the full variable domain is DGGITQSPKYLFRKEGQNVTLSCEQNLNHDAMYWYRQDPGQGLRLIYYSQIVNDFQKGDIAEGYSVSREKKESFPLTVTSAQKNPTAFYLCASSIDRGTAFKGGETQYFGPGTRLLVL.

The chain has TRBV6-4 and TRBJ2-3, with D maybe TRBD2 (6 bases). This CDR3 has 17 amino acids. Trimming took 0 bases from V and 6 from J, leaving 19 bases between them. Germline CDR1 MRHNA, CDR2 SNTAGT. The CDR3 DNA reads TGTGCCAGCAGTGACTCTGTGGGACTTTTGGAGTCTGATACGCAGTATTTT. It translates to CASSDSVGLLESDTQYF.

The V call is TRBV3-1 (or the pseudogene TRBV3-2), the J call TRBJ2-7, with 7 bases lining up with TRBD1. The CDR3 totals 14 residues. V lost 6 bases and J lost 6; bases outside the gene matches: 11. The V gene's germline CDR1 is LGHDT and CDR2 YNNKEL (reference sequence). The CDR3 nucleotides are TGTGCCAGCAGGGGCAGGGGGTTTGGGGGCGAGCAGTACTTC. The encoded protein is CASRGRGFGGEQYF.

The chain combines TRBV29-1 with TRBJ1-1; D is undetermined. The germline V gene encodes CDR1 SQVTM and CDR2 ANQGSEA. V shed 0 bases and J shed 14 bases, with 13 bases lying between them. CDR3 length: 11 residues. The CDR3 loop reads CSVEENGDGFF. The CDR3 DNA follows: TGCAGCGTTGAAGAGAACGGTGACGGGTTCTTT. The full variable domain, in which reference TRBV29-1 and TRBJ1-1 provide the parts outside the CDR3, is SAVISQKPSRDICQRGTSLTIQCQVDSQVTMMFWYRQQPGQSLTLIATANQGSEATYESGFVIDKFPISRPNLTFSTLTVSNMSPEDSSIYLCSVEENGDGFFGQGTRLTVV.

The genes are TRBV5-4 and TRBJ1-1; 7 nucleotides align to TRBD1. The V gene end was trimmed by 4 bases and the J gene end by 1 base; junction bases not matched to a gene: 4. The CDR3 loop spans 14 amino acids. CDR1 SGHNT and CDR2 YYREEE come from the germline V gene (reference sequence). The CDR3 protein is CASSARDRNTEAFF. In DNA form, the CDR3 reads TGTGCCAGCAGCGCCCGGGACAGGAACACTGAAGCTTTCTTT. Looking up the rest from reference TRBV5-4 and TRBJ1-1 gives the full variable domain: ETGVTQSPTHLIKTRGQQVTLRCSSQSGHNTVSWYQQALGQGPQFIFQYYREEENGRGNFPPRFSGLQFPNYSSELNVNALELDDSALYLCASSARDRNTEAFFGQGTRLTVV.

V and J are TRBV19 and TRBJ1-3, with D possibly TRBD1 on 5 matching bases. Germline CDR1 reads LNHDA; CDR2 reads SQIVND (reference sequence). V was shortened by 6 bases and J by 3 bases, with 9 bases between the two germline ends. The CDR3 totals 13 residues. For the CDR3, the DNA is TGTGCCAGTAGCCAGGGTTTTGGAAACACCATATATTTT. Translated, it gives CASSQGFGNTIYF.

This chain connects TRBV28 to TRBJ1-1, with D unresolved. From germline, CDR1 is MDHEN and CDR2 SYDVKM. This CDR3 has 14 amino acids. Trimming left V 3 bases short and J 4 bases short, with 12 bases between. In nucleotides, the CDR3 is TGTGCCAGCAGTTTTAGGTTTGCGGGCACTGAAGCTTTCTTT. Protein sequence: CASSFRFAGTEAFF.

The V and J genes are TRBV18 and TRBJ2-4; 8 bases are shared with TRBD2. J lost 6 bases, V lost 3 bases, and 7 bases had no gene match. The CDR3 length is 15 residues. Germline V lookup: CDR1 KGHSH, CDR2 LQKENI. The CDR3 DNA follows: TGTGCCAGCTCACCGACCGGGACTAGAGGAAACATTCAGTACTTC. Encoded protein: CASSPTGTRGNIQYF.

The chain uses TRBV30 and TRBJ1-6, with TRBD1 matching over 7 bases. Per germline, CDR1 GTSNPN and CDR2 SVGIG (reference sequence). Unmatched junction bases numbered 5, after V lost 8 bases and J lost 7 bases. The CDR3 is 12 amino acids. The DNA of the CDR3 is TGTGCCGGGGGGACAGTCAATTCACCCCTCCACTTT. Translated, it gives CAGGTVNSPLHF.

The chain links TRBV28 to TRBJ2-7; 9 bases map to TRBD1. V dropped 6 bases and J dropped 0; count of bases not matched to a gene: 3. The CDR3 covers 14 residues. Germline loops: CDR1 MDHEN, CDR2 SYDVKM. The CDR3 DNA follows: TGTGCCAGCAGGGGGACAGGGCTCTCCTACGAGCAGTACTTC. Protein product: CASRGTGLSYEQYF. The whole variable domain, filled in from reference TRBV28 and TRBJ2-7, reads DVKVTQSSRYLVKRTGEKVFLECVQDMDHENMFWYRQDPGLGLRLIYFSYDVKMKEKGDIPEGYSVSREKKERFSLILESASTNQTSMYLCASRGTGLSYEQYFGPGTRLTVT.

V usage is TRBV3-1 (or the pseudogene TRBV3-2) and J usage is TRBJ2-2, with no clear D. CDR3 length equals 14 residues. The germline V and J ends were trimmed by 1 base and 4 bases, with 7 bases remaining between them. Looked up from germline, CDR1 is LGHDT and CDR2 is YNNKEL (reference sequence). The CDR3: CASSQGWLTGELFF. CDR3 in DNA: TGTGCCAGCAGCCAAGGTTGGCTCACCGGGGAGCTGTTTTTT.

The table lists this clone with a few counts. The chain is built from TRBV2 and TRBJ2-7, with D tentatively TRBD2 (6 bases). CDR1 and CDR2 from the germline V gene are SNHLY and FYNNEI. The CDR3 is 15 residues long. Trimming pared 3 bases from V and 0 bases from J, leaving 12 bases between. For the CDR3, the DNA is TGTGCCAGCAGTGAGGAGGGACTCATCTCCTACGAGCAGTACTTC. It yields the protein CASSEEGLISYEQYF.

The V and J genes are TRBV4-2 and TRBJ1-5; 10 bases align to TRBD1. The CDR3 has 15 residues. The junction had 6 bases not matched to a gene; V was cut back by 6 bases and J by 4 bases. CDR1 LGHNA and CDR2 YNFKEQ come from the germline V gene. The CDR3 region is CASSGQGGQNQPQHF. The CDR3 DNA reads TGTGCCAGCAGTGGACAGGGGGGACAGAATCAGCCCCAGCATTTT.

The genes are TRBV5-5 and TRBJ2-1; 12 bases match TRBD2. CDR3 length: 15 amino acids. Germline loops: CDR1 SGHKS, CDR2 YYEKEE (reference sequence). V dropped 4 bases and J dropped 6; count of bases not matched to a gene: 5. The CDR3 coding sequence is TGTGCCAGCAGCCCCGGACTAGCGGGACCCAATGAGCAGTTCTTC. It translates to CASSPGLAGPNEQFF.

The V and J genes are TRBV29-1 and TRBJ2-3, with a tentative D call TRBD1 (6 bases). In germline, CDR1 is SQVTM, CDR2 ANQGSEA. The CDR3 is 12 amino acids. The V end was cut by 6 bases, the J end by 9 bases, with 16 bases between. CDR3 loop: CSVSDRTLTQYF. The CDR3 bases are TGCAGCGTCTCCGACAGGACATTGACGCAGTATTTT.

The chain uses TRBV19 and TRBJ2-3; the D is unclear. CDR1 and CDR2 (germline): LNHDA, SQIVND (reference sequence). The CDR3 has 16 amino acids. The V end was cut by 2 bases, the J end by 1 base, with 13 bases between. The CDR3 is CASSIWFSSGTDTQYF. The CDR3 DNA sequence: TGTGCCAGTAGTATATGGTTTAGTAGTGGCACAGATACGCAGTATTTT.

This chain connects TRBV10-2 to TRBJ1-5, with TRBD1 as a possible D gene (5 bases). This CDR3 spans 15 amino acids. Deletions cut 6 bases from V and 0 bases from J, with 12 bases between. Germline CDR1 WSHSY, CDR2 SAAADI. The DNA for the CDR3 is TGCGCCAGCAGCGGCGGGGCGGATAGCAATCAGCCCCAGCATTTT. This translates into CASSGGADSNQPQHF.

Only one count was recorded for this clone. The J gene is TRBJ2-3, the V gene TRBV20-1, with no clear D. Germline V gives CDR1 DFQATT, CDR2 SNEGSKA (reference sequence). Trimming pared 6 bases from V and 5 bases from J, leaving 9 bases between. This CDR3 has 11 residues. The CDR3 here is CSAKNRDTQYF. CDR3 DNA sequence: TGCAGTGCCAAGAACAGAGATACGCAGTATTTT.

The chain recombines TRBV28 with TRBJ1-2; D is unclear. Looked up from germline, CDR1 is MDHEN and CDR2 is SYDVKM. The CDR3 runs 11 residues. Trimming pared 4 bases from V and 8 bases from J, leaving 8 bases between. The CDR3 reads CASSSGEGYTF. For the CDR3, the DNA is TGTGCCAGCAGTTCTGGAGAGGGCTACACCTTC.

V gene TRBV29-1 combines with J gene TRBJ2-1; the D gene is possibly TRBD2 (6 bases). Germline CDR1 reads SQVTM; CDR2 reads ANQGSEA. The CDR3 is made up of 12 amino acids. The V end was cut by 3 bases, the J end by 7 bases, with 10 bases between. CDR3 region: CSVEPGGNEQFF. Here the CDR3 DNA reads TGCAGCGTTGAGCCCGGGGGTAATGAGCAGTTCTTC.

This chain links TRBV10-1 with TRBJ1-4; 9 positions agree with TRBD1. The CDR3 has 13 amino acids. CDR1 and CDR2 from the germline V gene are WNHNN and SYGVQD (reference sequence). With V trimmed by 6 bases and J by 8 bases, 4 bases remained unmatched. CDR3 bases: TGCGCCAGCAGGGGACAGGGAGAAGAAAAACTGTTTTTT. It translates to CASRGQGEEKLFF.

The chain carries TRBV27 and TRBJ1-2; 7 nucleotides agree with TRBD1. The ends lost 8 bases at V and 2 bases at J; junction bases unmatched: 5. CDR1 is MNHEY, CDR2 SMNVEV, per germline (reference sequence). The CDR3 runs to 13 residues. CDR3 bases: TGTGCCAGCGGACGGGGACAGAACTATGGCTACACCTTC. Translating gives CASGRGQNYGYTF.

V and J are TRBV30 and TRBJ2-2; a possible D gene is TRBD1 (5 bases). From germline, CDR1 is GTSNPN and CDR2 SVGIG (reference sequence). The CDR3 covers 13 residues. Between the trimmed V and J ends, which lost 2 bases and 7 bases, there was a span of 11 bases. CDR3 coding DNA: TGTGCCTGGAGTATCCAGGGCAGCGGGGAGCTGTTTTTT. Protein sequence: CAWSIQGSGELFF.

The chain employs TRBV18 and TRBJ2-1; 7 bases are shared with TRBD1. The germline V gene has CDR1 KGHSH and CDR2 LQKENI. With 4 bases clipped from V and 3 bases from J, the junction kept 12 bases outside the gene matches. The CDR3 length is 17 residues. The CDR3 DNA reads TGTGCCAGCTCACACATAATGACCGGGACAGACTACAATGAGCAGTTCTTC. This encodes CASSHIMTGTDYNEQFF. The whole variable domain, remainder taken from reference TRBV18 and TRBJ2-1, is NAGVMQNPRHLVRRRGQEARLRCSPMKGHSHVYWYRQLPEEGLKFMVYLQKENIIDESGMPKERFSAEFPKEGPSILRIQQVVRGDSAAYFCASSHIMTGTDYNEQFFGPGTRLTVL.

V gene TRBV9 combines with J gene TRBJ2-5, with 9 positions matching TRBD1. Looked up from germline, CDR1 is SGDLS and CDR2 is YYNGEE. This CDR3 spans 14 amino acids. The ends lost 2 bases at V and 5 bases at J; junction bases unmatched: 4. The CDR3 spells CASSVQQGAETQYF. The DNA of the CDR3 is TGTGCCAGCAGCGTTCAACAGGGGGCGGAGACCCAGTACTTC.

This rearrangement joins TRBV13 to TRBJ1-5, with D perhaps matching TRBD1 (5 bases). The V end lost 0 bases, the J end lost 4 bases, and 7 bases lay between the germline ends. This CDR3 is built from 14 residues. Germline assignment: CDR1 PRHDT and CDR2 FYEKMQ (reference sequence). CDR3 coding DNA: TGTGCCAGCAGCTTAGGCCACAGGAATCAGCCCCAGCATTTT. It encodes CASSLGHRNQPQHF.

The chain links TRBV4-1 to TRBJ2-3; maybe TRBD1 (5 bases). Germline loops: CDR1 MGHRA, CDR2 YSYEKL. CDR3 length: 14 residues. The V end was cut by 4 bases, the J end by 4 bases, with 12 bases between. In DNA form, the CDR3 reads TGCGCCAGCAGCCTACAGGATGGAGCAGATACGCAGTATTTT. Translation gives CASSLQDGADTQYF.

This clone was picked up a small number of times. V is TRBV28 and J is TRBJ1-1, with no clear D. V gave up 5 bases and J gave up 7 bases, with 8 bases separating them. Germline assignment: CDR1 MDHEN and CDR2 SYDVKM. This CDR3 comprises 11 residues. The CDR3 DNA is TGTGCCAGCAGTACACAGTTTGAAGCTTTCTTT. Its translation is CASSTQFEAFF.

The rearrangement links TRBV7-2 to TRBJ1-2, with 8 bases lining up with TRBD1. Germline V lookup: CDR1 SGHTA, CDR2 FQGNSA. The CDR3 totals 14 residues. V trimming: 5 bases; J trimming: 5 bases; junction bases outside the gene matches: 7. CDR3: CASSRGTGPYGYTF. For the CDR3, the DNA is TGTGCCAGCAGCCGCGGGACAGGACCTTATGGCTACACCTTC.